This is a list of T cell receptor beta chains from one sample in a study of shared clonotypes between healthy human individuals. Data came from immunoSEQ multiplex PCR; TCRdb stores just in-frame clones and leaves some out. Among some 500,000 clones listed, approximately 71% were seen once. Sample: PBMCs. These receptors were taken from a woman between 40 and 55 years old in good health. Some clones in this sample may be carry-over from other donors' samples. CDR3s include the opening cysteine and the closing phenylalanine or tryptophan. Each record gives: clone size, V gene, J gene, D gene, CDR3 DNA, CDR3 protein. The D gene is left open where the match is weak. A row's size may be missing; if present it is once, few, many or a size class.

>NA|TRBV7-8|TRBJ2-1|TRBD2
TGTGCCAGCAGCTTAGAAGGACTAGCGGGAGCCATTTCAGAGAATGAGCAGCTCTTC
CASSLEGLAGAISENEQLF
>NA|TRBV27|TRBJ2-3|NA
TGTGCCAGCAGTTCCCCCCTGAAAAAAGATACGCAGTATTTT
CASSSPLKKDTQYF
>NA|TRBV11-2|TRBJ1-2|NA
TGTGCCAGCAGCTTAGATAGGAGGGGAGATGGCTACACCTTC
CASSLDRRGDGYTF
>NA|TRBV4-3|TRBJ2-1|NA
TGCGCCAGCAGCCAAGGGTACAAAAGACGATCCTACAATGAGCAGTTCTTC
CASSQGYKRRSYNEQFF
>NA|TRBV20-1|TRBJ2-7|TRBD1
TGCAGTGCAAACAGGGGGTCCGAGCAGTACTTC
CSANRGSEQYF
>NA|TRBV19|TRBJ1-1|TRBD1
TGTGCCAGTAGTAGAAGACAGGGTTACTCTGAAGCTTTCTTT
CASSRRQGYSEAFF
>NA|TRBV30|TRBJ1-1|NA
TGTGCCTGGAGTGTGTCGGTGGACACTGAAGCTTTCTTT
CAWSVSVDTEAFF
>NA|TRBV2|TRBJ1-2|TRBD1
TGTGCCAGCGGGAACAGGGGCGGAAACTATGGCTACACCTTC
CASGNRGGNYGYTF
>NA|TRBV5-1|TRBJ2-1|TRBD2
TGCGCCAGCAGCTTAATGGGGGGACTAGCGGGAGACAATGAGCAGTTCTTC
CASSLMGGLAGDNEQFF
>NA|TRBV5-4|TRBJ2-5|TRBD1
TGTGCCAGCAGCATCTCCTACCGGGACAGCCAAGAGACCCAGTACTTC
CASSISYRDSQETQYF
>NA|TRBV19|TRBJ1-5|TRBD1
TGTGCCAGTACCCCACAGGGGGTCGGGCCCGACAATCAGCCCCAGCATTTT
CASTPQGVGPDNQPQHF
>NA|TRBV28|TRBJ1-3|NA
TGTGCCAGCAGTTTAAGGGGGAGAGCTGGAAACACCATATATTTT
CASSLRGRAGNTIYF
>many|TRBV6-1|TRBJ1-1|NA
TGTGCCAGCAGACCCCCGGGCGACAGGAGAGCTTTCTTT
CASRPPGDRRAFF
>NA|TRBV7-2|TRBJ2-1|NA
TGTGCCAGCAGTCTGGGGAGGAATAATGAGCAGTTCTTC
CASSLGRNNEQFF
>NA|TRBV10-3|TRBJ2-3|NA
TGTGCCATCAGTGAATCCTACATCCGCACAGATACGCAGTATTTT
CAISESYIRTDTQYF
>once|TRBV5-4|TRBJ2-2|NA
TGTGCCAGCAGCTTGGGGGCTTCTCAGTCGAACACCGGGGAGCTGTTTTTT
CASSLGASQSNTGELFF
>once|TRBV7-2|TRBJ2-7|TRBD2
TGTGCCAGCAGCGATTCTAGCGGGAGCTCCTACGAGCAGTACTTC
CASSDSSGSSYEQYF
>NA|TRBV19|TRBJ1-1|NA
TGTGCCAGTAGTGACGTCGAAGTCACTGAAGCTTTCTTT
CASSDVEVTEAFF
>NA|TRBV28|TRBJ2-5|TRBD1
TGTGCCAGCAGTTCGTATTGGGACAGAGAGACCCAGTACTTC
CASSSYWDRETQYF
>NA|TRBV6-4|TRBJ1-2|NA
TGTGCCAGCACCACTATCAAAAACAGACGAGCTTCTAACTATGGCTACACCTTC
CASTTIKNRRASNYGYTF
>once|TRBV10-1|TRBJ2-3|NA
TGCGCCAGCAGTCCACCTGACAGGGATACGCAGTATTTT
CASSPPDRDTQYF
>NA|TRBV28|TRBJ2-7|NA
TGTGCCAGCGGGTCACGCGAGCAGTACTTC
CASGSREQYF
>NA|TRBV5-6|TRBJ2-1|NA
TGTGCCAGCAGCTTGATGTACGTCCGGGTCTTC
CASSLMYVRVF
>many|TRBV28|TRBJ1-2|NA
TGTGCCAGCAACATCGCCCGAGACTATGGCTACACCTTC
CASNIARDYGYTF
>NA|TRBV6-1|TRBJ2-2|NA
TGTGCCAGCAGTATTTTTCAGTATACCGGGGAGCTGTTTTTT
CASSIFQYTGELFF
>NA|TRBV10-1|TRBJ2-1|NA
TGCGCCAGCAGTGAGCGGCCTAGGGATGAGCAGTTCTTC
CASSERPRDEQFF
>NA|TRBV4-1|TRBJ1-5|TRBD1
TGCGCCAGCAGCCCGAGGGGGCTGGCGGAGCAGCCCCAGCATTTT
CASSPRGLAEQPQHF
>NA|TRBV28|TRBJ2-7|NA
TGTGCCGCAGGGGCGGACGAGCAGTACTTC
CAAGADEQYF
>NA|TRBV28|TRBJ2-3|TRBD1
TGTGCCAGCAGCAGACAGGGGGGTAACACAGATACGCAGTATTTT
CASSRQGGNTDTQYF
>NA|TRBV5-1|TRBJ2-3|TRBD1
TGCGCCAGCAGCTCCGGACAGGCAGATACGCAGTATTTT
CASSSGQADTQYF
>NA|TRBV6-4|TRBJ2-2|TRBD2
TGTGCCAGCAGTGGTGGTAGCGGGAGTCCGGCCGGGGAGCTGTTTTTT
CASSGGSGSPAGELFF
>NA|TRBV7-9|TRBJ1-2|NA
TGTGCCACACTTAAGGGGGAGGGCTACACCTTC
CATLKGEGYTF
>NA|TRBV19|TRBJ1-5|TRBD1
TGTGCCAGTAGTAGACAGGGGGCTTATCAGCCCCAGCATTTT
CASSRQGAYQPQHF
>NA|TRBV30|TRBJ2-1|NA
TGTGCCTGGAGTGTCGGGCTCCGGGATGAGCAGTTCTTC
CAWSVGLRDEQFF
>NA|TRBV2|TRBJ2-7|NA
TGTGCCAGCAGTTCTCAGGGGTCGCCTGACGAGCAGTACTTC
CASSSQGSPDEQYF
>NA|TRBV15|TRBJ2-7|NA
TGTGCCACCAGCAGGAGAGCTAGTTACGAGCAGTACTTC
CATSRRASYEQYF
>NA|TRBV6-4|TRBJ1-5|TRBD1
TGTGCCAGCACCGGACAGGGGAATCAGCCCCAGCATTTT
CASTGQGNQPQHF
>NA|TRBV5-1|TRBJ2-6|NA
TGCGCCAGCAGCTTGGAGGTGGGGGCCGGGGCCAACGTCCTGACTTTC
CASSLEVGAGANVLTF
>NA|TRBV28|TRBJ2-1|NA
TGTGCCAGCAGAGGGCAGTTGAACAATGAGCAGTTCTTC
CASRGQLNNEQFF
>NA|TRBV11-2|TRBJ1-1|TRBD1
TGTGCCAGCAGCTCCATTCGAGGGACAGCGAACACTGAAGCTTTCTTT
CASSSIRGTANTEAFF
>many|TRBV10-3|TRBJ1-1|NA
TGTGCCATCAGTGAACTGGGCAGAGGGAACACTGAAGCTTTCTTT
CAISELGRGNTEAFF
>NA|TRBV7-2|TRBJ2-5|TRBD2
TGTGCCAGCAGCCGAGCCGGGACTAGCGGGAGCTGGGAGACCCAGTACTTC
CASSRAGTSGSWETQYF
>NA|TRBV5-4|TRBJ2-7|NA
TGTGCCAGCAGCGGGGGGGTGGACAGGGAAATCCCTGGCCACAACTACGAGCAGTACTTC
CASSGGVDREIPGHNYEQYF